This TCR beta chain was identified during a study of shared clonotypes between healthy human individuals. Study at large: Plates per donor: three CD4 naive, three CD4 memory, two CD8 naive, one CD8 memory. Findings of the study overall: Represented diversity (both genetic and exposure-history) was limited by the small number of donors.

A CD45RA+ naive subset and a CD45RA-negative memory subset were split from CD4+ cells. On this clone: Antigen unknown.

Trimming removed 1 base at V and 3 bases at J, with 9 bases between. The germline V gene has CDR1 SGHVS and CDR2 FNYEAQ. The CDR3 loop spans 14 amino acids. Assay used: immunoSEQ multiplex PCR; TCRdb lists only in-frame clones, some missing. Found here are 2 million to 2.5 million clones, approximately 96% of them singletons; the top ten hold around 0.13%. This rearrangement joins TRBV7-6 to TRBJ2-5, with D perhaps given as TRBD1 or TRBD2 (5 bases each). This TCR was recovered from a man aged 18 to 35 in good health. The sequencing input was naive CD4+ T cells sorted from blood. The sample's subset: CD45RA+ positively selected. CDR3 DNA: TGTGCCAGCAGCTTAGGGGGGAGAAAAGAGACCCAGTACTTC. This encodes CASSLGGRKETQYF. Supplemented by reference TRBV7-6 and TRBJ2-5, the full variable domain reads GAGVSQSPRYKVTKRGQDVALRCDPISGHVSLYWYRQALGQGPEFLTYFNYEAQQDKSGLPNDRFSAERPEGSISTLTIQRTEQRDSAMYRCASSLGGRKETQYFGPGTRLLVL.